The 28 T cell receptor beta chains below all came from one sample that was sequenced in a study of blood T cell repertoires in COVID-19. Sequencing used immunoSEQ multiplex PCR; TCRdb keeps in-frame clones, though not all of them. This table holds roughly 120,000 clones, roughly nine tenths found once. The specimen was peripheral blood. These receptors originate from a man in his fifties or sixties with COVID-19, enrolled during active disease.

The J gene is TRBJ2-5, the V gene TRBV5-4; 8 bases line up with TRBD1. CDR1 and CDR2 (germline): SGHNT, YYREEE (reference sequence). The V and J ends lost 3 bases and 5 bases, in that order; junction bases with no gene match: 6. The CDR3 is 14 amino acids. For the CDR3, the DNA is TGTGCCAGCAGCTCCCAGGGGGCCGGGGAGACCCAGTACTTC. Encoded protein: CASSSQGAGETQYF.

The CDR3 here is CASSLNRVDTEAFF. The DNA for the CDR3 is TGTGCCAGCAGTTTAAACAGGGTGGACACTGAAGCTTTCTTT. The chain recombines TRBV27 with TRBJ1-1; tentative D call: TRBD1 (6 bases). CDR1 and CDR2 (germline): MNHEY, SMNVEV (reference sequence). Between the trimmed V and J ends, which lost 2 bases and 3 bases, there was a span of 10 bases. The length of the CDR3 is 14 residues.

This chain joins TRBV3-1 (or the pseudogene TRBV3-2) and TRBJ1-1; tentatively, D is TRBD1 (5 bases). Germline V CDR1 and CDR2: LGHDT, YNNKEL (reference sequence). The CDR3 contains 13 residues. Trimming left V 3 bases short and J 4 bases short, with 9 bases between. The CDR3 sequence is CASSHGAGTEAFF. The CDR3 DNA reads as TGTGCCAGCAGCCATGGGGCCGGCACTGAAGCTTTCTTT.

This chain links TRBV5-6 with TRBJ2-1; TRBD2 matches 12 bases. The CDR3 extends over 19 amino acids. The germline V gene has CDR1 SGHDT and CDR2 YYEEEE. The J segment lost 3 bases and the V segment lost 3 bases, leaving 13 bases of the junction unmatched. CDR3: CASSSPGLAGPIFYNEQFF. The CDR3 bases are TGTGCCAGCAGCTCCCCGGGACTAGCGGGCCCCATCTTCTACAATGAGCAGTTCTTC.

The genes are TRBV6-1 and TRBJ2-4; 10 bases align to TRBD2. Germline values: CDR1 MNHNS, CDR2 SASEGT. This CDR3 has 17 amino acids. J lost 5 bases, V lost 4 bases, and 11 bases had no gene match. CDR3 in DNA: TGTGCCAGCAGTGCGTTTACTAGCGGGGCTAGCCAAAACATTCAGTACTTC. Translated: CASSAFTSGASQNIQYF.

This chain connects TRBV19 to TRBJ2-1, with 7 bases that match TRBD1. The ends lost 8 bases at V and 9 bases at J; junction bases unmatched: 7. Germline V gives CDR1 LNHDA, CDR2 SQIVND (reference sequence). The CDR3 covers 12 residues. The CDR3 DNA sequence: TGTGCCAGTCAAGACAGGGACGGTGAGCAGTTCTTC. As protein: CASQDRDGEQFF.

This chain links TRBV2 with TRBJ1-6, with D unresolved. Germline CDR1 reads SNHLY; CDR2 reads FYNNEI. The CDR3 contains 14 residues. The V gene lost 6 bases and the J gene lost 12 bases, with 18 bases spanning the gap. CDR3 sequence: CASSDPPAPGPLHF. CDR3 bases: TGTGCCAGCAGCGATCCACCCGCACCGGGACCCCTCCACTTT.

The chain is built from TRBV11-3 and TRBJ2-3; D possibly corresponds to TRBD2 (5 bases). This CDR3 has 13 residues. In germline, CDR1 is SGHNT, CDR2 YENEEA. Trimming removed 4 bases from V and 6 bases from J, with 11 bases in between. DNA for the CDR3: TGTGCCAGCAGCTCCCCCTGGGAGGATACGCAGTATTTT. It specifies CASSSPWEDTQYF.

V and J are TRBV3-1 (or the pseudogene TRBV3-2) and TRBJ2-3, with 9 bases aligning to TRBD2. The germline CDR1 and CDR2 sequences are LGHDT and YNNKEL (reference sequence). The J segment lost 3 bases and the V segment lost 4 bases, leaving 2 bases of the junction unmatched. The CDR3 consists of 14 residues. CDR3 region: CASSRGLATDTQYF. CDR3 DNA sequence: TGTGCCAGCAGCCGCGGACTAGCGACAGATACGCAGTATTTT.

The chain has TRBV6-1 and TRBJ1-1; D unresolved. From germline, CDR1 is MNHNS and CDR2 SASEGT. The CDR3 sequence is 11 residues long. V gave up 3 bases and J gave up 10 bases, with 9 bases separating them. The CDR3 here is CASSDLSGAFF. Written as DNA, the CDR3 is TGTGCCAGCAGTGATTTGTCAGGAGCTTTCTTT.

The chain joins TRBV6-5 to TRBJ2-7; 9 bases match TRBD1. Germline CDR1 and CDR2: MNHEY and SVGAGI. The V segment lost 6 bases and the J segment 4 bases; nucleotides outside the gene matches: 10. This CDR3 has 15 residues. The CDR3 sequence: CASSRGLGQGYEQYF. The CDR3 DNA reads TGTGCCAGCAGCCGAGGGCTGGGACAGGGTTACGAGCAGTACTTC.

The genes are TRBV14 and TRBJ1-1; no firm D call. The CDR3 loop spans 11 amino acids. Trimming removed 3 bases from V and 8 bases from J, with 7 bases in between. Germline V gene sequence: CDR1 SGHDN, CDR2 FVKESK. CDR3 DNA: TGTGCCAGCAGCCACGCTAACGAAGCTTTCTTT. Its protein is CASSHANEAFF.

This chain connects TRBV28 to TRBJ1-3, with D tentatively TRBD1 (6 bases). This CDR3 has 16 amino acids. The germline V gene encodes CDR1 MDHEN and CDR2 SYDVKM. Trimming took off 0 bases at V and 4 bases at J, with 13 bases between the two ends. The CDR3 DNA follows: TGTGCCAGCAGTTTATGGGAACAGGGTATCGGAAACACCATATATTTT. The encoded protein is CASSLWEQGIGNTIYF.

The chain recombines TRBV20-1 with TRBJ2-1; 7 bases match TRBD2. Trimming took 3 bases from V and 10 from J; bases not matched to a gene: 6. The CDR3 length is 12 residues. From germline, CDR1 is DFQATT and CDR2 SNEGSKA (reference sequence). The CDR3 here is CSASFRDYEQFF. The CDR3 nucleotides read TGCAGTGCTAGTTTTAGGGACTACGAGCAGTTCTTC.

This chain connects TRBV19 to TRBJ2-1, with 12 bases identical to TRBD2. Trimming cost V 5 bases and J 0 bases; bases outside gene matches: 5. Germline V gene data show CDR1 as LNHDA and CDR2 as SQIVND (reference sequence). The CDR3 contains 17 residues. CDR3 amino acids: CASSATSGRLSYNEQFF. The CDR3 nucleotides are TGTGCCAGTAGTGCGACTAGCGGGAGACTCTCCTACAATGAGCAGTTCTTC.

This sequence joins TRBV3-1 (or the pseudogene TRBV3-2) and TRBJ2-7, with TRBD2 identical over 10 bases. Germline CDR1 and CDR2: LGHDT and YNNKEL (reference sequence). The V gene end was trimmed by 0 bases and the J gene end by 0 bases; junction bases not matched to a gene: 5. CDR3 size: 17 residues. The CDR3 loop reads CASSQDLLAGVSYEQYF. Here the CDR3 DNA reads TGTGCCAGCAGCCAAGACCTCCTAGCGGGAGTCTCCTACGAGCAGTACTTC.

CDR3 bases: TGTGCCAGCTCTCTCGGACTAGCGGGAGACCGGGAGACCCAGTACTTC. This encodes CASSLGLAGDRETQYF. The chain uses TRBV18 and TRBJ2-5; 13 nucleotides match TRBD2. V trimming: 6 bases; J trimming: 5 bases; junction bases outside the gene matches: 9. Per the germline V gene, CDR1 is KGHSH and CDR2 is LQKENI. The CDR3 has 16 residues. Based on the CDR3 plus reference TRBV18 and TRBJ2-5, the full variable domain is NAGVMQNPRHLVRRRGQEARLRCSPMKGHSHVYWYRQLPEEGLKFMVYLQKENIIDESGMPKERFSAEFPKEGPSILRIQQVVRGDSAAYFCASSLGLAGDRETQYFGPGTRLLVL.

The chain combines TRBV4-1 with TRBJ2-1; TRBD2 matches 8 bases. Germline V gene data show CDR1 as MGHRA and CDR2 as YSYEKL. This CDR3 is 15 amino acids long. V gave up 6 bases and J gave up 1 base; unmatched junction bases: 5. The CDR3 is CASSRAGASYNEQFF. CDR3 DNA sequence: TGCGCCAGCAGTCGAGCGGGAGCGTCCTACAATGAGCAGTTCTTC.

CDR3 DNA sequence: TGTGCCAGCAGCCGCGGACATATTGAAGCTTTCTTT. Translation: CASSRGHIEAFF. The chain carries TRBV11-2 and TRBJ1-1; a weak D match, TRBD1 (5 bases). Germline assignment: CDR1 SGHAT and CDR2 FQNNGV. V shed 5 bases and J shed 7 bases, with 11 bases lying between them. The CDR3 totals 12 residues.

The J gene is TRBJ1-4, the V gene TRBV2; 8 positions match TRBD1. CDR1 and CDR2 from the germline V gene are SNHLY and FYNNEI. Trimming at V came to 6 bases and at J to 8 bases, leaving 11 bases not matched to a gene. The CDR3 length is 15 residues. The CDR3 sequence: CASSLLTGEDEKLFF. CDR3 coding DNA: TGTGCCAGCAGCCTACTGACAGGGGAGGACGAAAAACTGTTTTTT.

This chain links TRBV6-5 with TRBJ1-4; 11 bases line up with TRBD1. Germline trimming cut 10 bases from V and 10 bases from J; bases unmatched to any gene: 2. The CDR3 loop spans 11 amino acids. Germline V gene data show CDR1 as MNHEY and CDR2 as SVGAGI. The CDR3 sequence: CATGQGAKLFF. The CDR3 DNA reads TGTGCCACTGGACAGGGGGCAAAACTGTTTTTT.

This clone was seen just once. This chain links TRBV20-1 with TRBJ1-4; no firm D call. V was shortened by 5 bases and J by 8 bases, with 9 bases between the two germline ends. CDR1 is DFQATT and CDR2 is SNEGSKA in the germline V gene (reference sequence). The CDR3 consists of 11 residues. Here the CDR3 reads CSALSLEKLFF. CDR3 in DNA: TGCAGTGCTTTGTCCCTAGAAAAACTGTTTTTT.

This rearrangement joins TRBV6-2 or TRBV6-3 to TRBJ2-5; 8 nucleotides align to TRBD1. The CDR3 sequence is 17 residues long. V gave up 0 bases and J gave up 5 bases; unmatched junction bases: 11. Germline loops: CDR1 MNHEY, CDR2 SVGEGT. In nucleotides, the CDR3 is TGTGCCAGCAGTTACTCGGGACAGGCTGGAATTGGGGAGACCCAGTACTTC. This translates into CASSYSGQAGIGETQYF.

The chain joins TRBV19 to TRBJ1-4, with no clear D. The CDR3 contains 14 residues. Trimming left V 6 bases short and J 0 bases short, with 8 bases between. Germline V gene data show CDR1 as LNHDA and CDR2 as SQIVND (reference sequence). The CDR3 reads CASSLTATNEKLFF. The CDR3 DNA reads as TGTGCCAGTAGCCTCACGGCAACTAATGAAAAACTGTTTTTT. Combining the CDR3 with reference TRBV19 and TRBJ1-4 gives the whole variable domain DGGITQSPKYLFRKEGQNVTLSCEQNLNHDAMYWYRQDPGQGLRLIYYSQIVNDFQKGDIAEGYSVSREKKESFPLTVTSAQKNPTAFYLCASSLTATNEKLFFGSGTQLSVL.

This clone was seen only once. The junction shows a germline mismatch at one end, possibly a read error. The gene calls are TRBV7-8 and TRBJ1-2; D ambiguous. Germline CDR1 reads SGHVS; CDR2 reads FQNEAQ. The CDR3 has 15 residues. The CDR3 here is CVSSLPTSTNYGYTF. Written as DNA, the CDR3 is TGTGTCAGCAGCTTACCGACAAGTACTAACTATGGCTACACCTTC.

V and J are TRBV4-3 and TRBJ2-2, with 10 bases fitting TRBD2. With V trimmed by 1 base and J by 3 bases, 5 bases remained unmatched. Germline-derived CDR1 and CDR2 are LGHNA and YSLEER. The length of the CDR3 is 17 residues. CDR3 sequence (DNA): TGCGCCAGCAGCCAAGGGACTAGCGGCCCAGACACCGGGGAGCTGTTTTTT. Protein product: CASSQGTSGPDTGELFF.

This clone has more than one count but fewer than ten. V and J are TRBV19 and TRBJ1-1, with D possibly TRBD1 on 5 matching bases. The germline gives CDR1 LNHDA, CDR2 SQIVND (reference sequence). This CDR3 is built from 14 residues. Trimming cost V 3 bases and J 5 bases, with 13 bases left between them. CDR3 sequence (DNA): TGTGCCAGTAGTATGCCGGGGGAGGGGACTGAAGCTTTCTTT. Translating it yields CASSMPGEGTEAFF.

This chain links TRBV27 with TRBJ1-4; TRBD1 matches 8 bases. Germline V CDR1 and CDR2: MNHEY, SMNVEV (reference sequence). This CDR3 comprises 15 residues. J was trimmed by 4 bases and V by 5 bases; bases with no gene match: 6. The CDR3 is CASSDRGAGNEKLFF. The CDR3 coding sequence is TGTGCCAGCAGTGACAGGGGCGCCGGTAATGAAAAACTGTTTTTT.